This T cell receptor (beta chain) emerged from a study of blood T cell repertoires in COVID-19 (TCRdb year 2020). Regarding the study in general: Samples from collaborators originated in the United States, Italy and Spain and spanned both the acute and convalescent phases of COVID-19. The prospective study material was composed of cDNA or gDNA derived from T cells, B-cell-depleted T cells, or PBMCs. The dataset comprised deeply sampled blood TCRbeta repertoires from subjects exposed to, actively infected with, or recovered from COVID-19. A freely available public database, intended as a resource for researchers studying the immune response to SARS-CoV-2, is where the repertoires were released. Samples were obtained from the ongoing ImmuneRACE study (first 160 participants) and from 1,254 subjects provided by 6 global collaborators. Nearly every sample came with metadata listing a de-identified subject ID, COVID-19 status, age in years and sex. Where HLA class I and class II types were available, the types were taken from metadata supplied by the sample provider, not from assay-based typing. Here is what the overall study found, with its caveats: The quantity of clinical and demographic metadata differed by source and by participant and was supplied without curation.

Turning to this clone: This receptor's antigen is unknown. No base qualities exist here, and no much larger clone lies one base off it.

Enrolling through a virtual design, the prospective study's participants ranged in age from roughly 18 to 100 years and lived across more than 20 United States geographic areas. To assign participants to cohorts, the prospective study relied on clinical history that participants themselves reported in a screening survey and a study questionnaire. Exposed participants had been in contact with someone with a PCR-confirmed or clinician-diagnosed COVID-19 case within 2 weeks of study entry. Mobile phlebotomists in the prospective study collected whole blood, serum and a nasopharyngeal or oropharyngeal swab from every participant. Additional blood draws and questionnaires over a 2-month period could optionally be provided by prospective study participants. Prospective study blood samples were shipped either frozen or at room temperature before DNA extraction. The immunoSEQ Assay, a bias-controlled multiplex PCR, was used to amplify TCRbeta CDR3 regions from genomic DNA. The study's own analysis went as follows. Nucleated cell counts per sample were estimated from amplification of reference gene primers within the assay. To quantify the absolute abundance of each unique TCRbeta CDR3 rearrangement, sequence reads were collapsed and filtered. Productive Simpson clonality was computed per sample as the square root of Simpson's diversity index over productive rearrangements. Held by TCRdb, this immuneACCESS table contains in-frame sequences only and omits some clones. Under half of the omission traces to an unresolved V gene where checked; the cause of the rest is unknown. That table is the source of V, J and clone size, and D and trimming were worked out from the DNA. Across this sample there are some 300,000 clones, with 85% to 95% seen only once. In total, the top ten clones hold 3.9% of the sample.

V is clipped by 0 bases and J by 5 bases, and the sequence between their germline boundaries is 7 bases long. The CDR3, from cysteine to phenylalanine, totals 14 residues. Here the CDR3 DNA is all that survives: 42 bases in frame from base 1. The germline V gene supplies CDR1 SGHNT and CDR2 YENEEA. The receptor's source is a woman in her twenties or thirties who had been exposed to COVID-19. The chain employs TRBV11-3 and TRBJ2-2, with TRBD1 tentatively as D gene (5 bases match). Sequencing used PBMCs or T cells enriched from blood (not recorded which). The CDR3 amino acid sequence is: CASSLDAGTGELFF. In nucleotides, the sequence is TGTGCCAGCAGCTTAGATGCAGGGACCGGGGAGCTGTTTTTT.